This T cell receptor beta chain was observed in a study of radiation and T cells in renal cell carcinoma. Background on the study: Nephrectomy followed 15 Gy stereotactic body radiation by 4 weeks. The study's findings and limits: No pretreatment tumor biopsies were available for baseline clonotypes. From baseline, blood top tumor clonotypes peaked at 2 weeks post-radiation.

The CDR3 totals 15 residues. Trimming left V 2 bases short and J 0 bases short, with 8 bases between. CDR1 and CDR2 from the germline V gene are MNHNS and SASEGT. A note on this clone: As yet, its antigen is unknown.

TCRdb's table, derived via immunoSEQ multiplex PCR, lists solely in-frame clones and lacks some. The repertoire includes under 25,000 clones, 70% to 80% of them detected once, and approximately 40% sits in the top ten. The time point denotes: baseline pretreatment blood. Treatment noted: 15 Gy SBRT to primary tumor, nephrectomy 4 weeks later. The patient's renal cell carcinoma had clear cell pathology. The sample was blood, taken from a patient whose treatment included radiotherapy and nephrectomy. The chain combines TRBV6-1 with TRBJ2-1; D gene ambiguous. This clonotype was sampled from a man aged 55-75 years with renal cell carcinoma. The CDR3 DNA reads as TGTGCCAGCAGTGAACCCCCCGTCTCCTACAATGAGCAGTTCTTC. This sequence encodes CASSEPPVSYNEQFF.